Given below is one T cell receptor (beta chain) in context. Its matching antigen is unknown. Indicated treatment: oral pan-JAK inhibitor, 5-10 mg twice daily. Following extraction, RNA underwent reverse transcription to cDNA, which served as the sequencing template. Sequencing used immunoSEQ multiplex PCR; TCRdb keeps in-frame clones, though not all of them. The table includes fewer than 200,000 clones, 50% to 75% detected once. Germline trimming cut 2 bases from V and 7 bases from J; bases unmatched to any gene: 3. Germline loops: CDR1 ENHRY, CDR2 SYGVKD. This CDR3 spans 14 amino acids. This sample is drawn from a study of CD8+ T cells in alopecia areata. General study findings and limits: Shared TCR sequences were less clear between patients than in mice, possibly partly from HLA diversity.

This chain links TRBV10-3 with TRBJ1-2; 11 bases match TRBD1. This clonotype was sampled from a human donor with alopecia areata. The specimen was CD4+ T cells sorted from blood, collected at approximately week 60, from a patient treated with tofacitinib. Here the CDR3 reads CAISEGQGAGGYTF. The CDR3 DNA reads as TGTGCCATCAGTGAGGGACAGGGGGCCGGTGGCTACACCTTC.